These 10 T cell receptor beta chains originate from one sample sequenced in a study of blood T cell repertoires in COVID-19. TCRdb's copy holds only in-frame clones and misses some; the assay was immunoSEQ multiplex PCR. The sample includes more than 120,000 clones, around nine tenths seen only once; the top ten take roughly 1.5%. Sequencing used peripheral blood. The receptors were sampled from a human donor in a cohort sampled during active COVID-19.

The V gene is TRBV6-1, the J gene TRBJ2-2; D not certain. V lost 6 bases, J lost 6 bases, and 20 bases lay in between. Looked up from germline, CDR1 is MNHNS and CDR2 is SASEGT. CDR3 length: 16 residues. The chain's CDR3 is CASREHNRHTSGELFF. CDR3 in DNA: TGTGCCAGCAGAGAACACAACCGCCACACCTCCGGGGAGCTGTTTTTT.

The chain employs TRBV30 and TRBJ2-7; D perhaps matches TRBD2 (5 bases). The CDR3 sequence is 16 residues long. V was clipped by 2 bases and J by 2 bases, with 19 bases between them. CDR1 and CDR2 (germline): GTSNPN, SVGIG (reference sequence). The DNA for the CDR3 is TGTGCCTGGAGTCCACTTGCCGGGGTAAGCCCCTACGAGCAGTACTTC. Its translation: CAWSPLAGVSPYEQYF. Variable domain in full (rest from reference TRBV30 and TRBJ2-7): SQTIHQWPATLVQPVGSPLSLECTVEGTSNPNLYWYRQAAGRGLQLLFYSVGIGQISSEVPQNLSASRPQDRQFILSSKKLLLSDSGFYLCAWSPLAGVSPYEQYFGPGTRLTVT.

The J gene is TRBJ2-3, the V gene TRBV4-1, with a weak D call TRBD2 (6 bases). The CDR3 loop spans 15 amino acids. Germline loops: CDR1 MGHRA, CDR2 YSYEKL. With 3 bases removed from V and 2 bases from J, the gap between germline ends came to 12 bases. This CDR3 reads CASSQTGLNTDTQYF. The CDR3 coding sequence is TGCGCCAGCAGCCAGACGGGACTTAACACAGATACGCAGTATTTT.

This chain connects TRBV15 to TRBJ1-2; 9 nucleotides agree with TRBD1. The V gene's germline CDR1 is LNHNV and CDR2 YYDKDF (reference sequence). This CDR3 has 13 residues. Unmatched junction bases numbered 4, after V lost 5 bases and J lost 6 bases. CDR3 DNA: TGTGCCACCAGCCGGACAGGGGAAGATGGCTACACCTTC. Translated: CATSRTGEDGYTF.

V gene TRBV5-1 combines with J gene TRBJ2-3; 13 nucleotides match TRBD2. Germline CDR1 SGHRS, CDR2 YFSETQ. The CDR3 totals 16 residues. Trimming took 7 bases from V and 0 from J; bases not matched to a gene: 5. The CDR3 sequence is CASASGLAGSTDTQYF. In DNA, the CDR3 is TGCGCCAGCGCCTCGGGACTAGCGGGGAGCACAGATACGCAGTATTTT.

The genes are TRBV7-2 and TRBJ1-1; a weak D match, TRBD1 (6 bases). The germline V gene encodes CDR1 SGHTA and CDR2 FQGNSA. The CDR3 is 14 amino acids. V lost 3 bases and J 5 bases, leaving 13 bases between the germline ends. DNA of the CDR3: TGTGCCAGCAGCTTTATACAGGGAGGGACTGAAGCTTTCTTT. Its translation is CASSFIQGGTEAFF.

This clone was detected only once. This chain joins TRBV18 and TRBJ1-2, with 9 nucleotides matching TRBD1. Germline assignment: CDR1 KGHSH and CDR2 LQKENI. The V segment lost 3 bases and the J segment 4 bases; nucleotides outside the gene matches: 3. The CDR3 is 14 residues long. The CDR3 here is CASSPLGQGYGYTF. The CDR3 DNA reads TGTGCCAGCTCACCCCTGGGACAGGGCTATGGCTACACCTTC.

This chain links TRBV14 with TRBJ1-1; TRBD1 might be the D (5 bases). The CDR3 is 15 amino acids. Germline V gives CDR1 SGHDN, CDR2 FVKESK. The ends were cut back, 4 bases at V and 1 base at J, with 13 bases in the middle. CDR3 sequence reads: CASSLTGYWNTEAFF. CDR3 DNA: TGTGCCAGCAGCCTAACAGGTTATTGGAACACTGAAGCTTTCTTT.

The chain links TRBV30 to TRBJ2-5; D gene uncertain. V was cut by 0 bases and J by 1 base, with 3 bases left in between. CDR3 size: 12 residues. CDR1 GTSNPN and CDR2 SVGIG come from the germline V gene (reference sequence). The CDR3 coding sequence is TGTGCCTGGAGTGTCCTCCAAGAGACCCAGTACTTC. Protein sequence: CAWSVLQETQYF.

V gene TRBV3-1 (or the pseudogene TRBV3-2) combines with J gene TRBJ2-3, with a tentative D call TRBD1 (8 bases). The CDR3 loop spans 16 amino acids. The germline CDR1 and CDR2 sequences are LGHDT and YNNKEL (reference sequence). With 4 bases removed from V and 3 bases from J, the gap between germline ends came to 17 bases. The CDR3 reads CASSLAQGGGTDTQYF. CDR3 nucleotide sequence: TGTGCCAGCAGCCTAGCACAGGGGGGAGGGACAGATACGCAGTATTTT.